This T cell receptor beta chain was captured by sequencing in a study of stem cell transplantation in POMP-related autoinflammatory disease (dated by TCRdb to about 2021). Study-level background: The study hypothesis was that defective thymoproteasomes impair MHC class I-dependent CD8+ T-cell differentiation and positive selection, which skews the TRB repertoire. The effect of POMP deficiency on T-cell receptor beta repertoire diversity and CDR3 characteristics was assessed by high-throughput TRB sequencing. Prior to transplant, the patients had CD4+ naive T-cell skewing, low CD8+ T-cell proportions, and decreased T-cell cytokine secretion.

Beyond this particular receptor, the publication reports: A restricted number of unique TRB V-J gene pairings was observed in PRAID patients. The trend toward lower diversity and increased clonality in PRAID patients was statistically significant only for regulatory T cells. A trend toward lower TRB diversity and higher clonality was observed in PRAID patients across all analyzed T-cell subsets.

The library was built by means of the immunoSEQ multiplex PCR assay. Per the authors' processing: Repertoire diversity was quantified with Shannon entropy, accounting for clonal size distribution. The Gini-Simpson index (Simpson_1-D) was used to measure inequality of clonotype distribution. TCRdb's version of the immuneACCESS table is confined to in-frame rearrangements and falls short of the full clone set. An unresolved V gene accounts for under half of the shortfall where checked; the remainder is of unknown origin. That table gives V, J and clone size, and the DNA gave D and trimming. In all, the sample holds about 32,000 clones, and around nine tenths of those were seen once. Approximately 0.71% of the sample goes to the ten largest clones. The time point label on this specimen signifies: before hematopoietic stem cell transplant. PRAID was a condition in which autoinflammation came alongside prominent immunodeficiency. Prior to TRB sequencing, T-cell subsets (conventional T cells, CD8+ T cells, regulatory T cells, T follicular helper cells) were sorted.

About this clone itself: Its recognized antigen is unknown. The record has no base qualities; no much larger clone is one base away.

The specimen comprised CD4+ T cells from PBMCs, sampled before stem cell transplantation. This clonotype was obtained from a human donor with POMP-related autoinflammation and immune dysregulation (PRAID).

This receptor carries the CDR3 CASSLGAARNTEAFF. The DNA is as follows: TGTGCCAGCAGTCTAGGGGCAGCAAGGAACACTGAAGCTTTCTTT. The chain couples TRBV28 to TRBJ1-1; matching of 5 bases hints at TRBD1 as the D gene. The CDR1 and CDR2 encoded by the germline V gene are MDHEN and SYDVKM. Taken from cysteine to phenylalanine, the CDR3 has 15 residues. The entry retains the CDR3 DNA only, 45 bases that are in frame from base 1. The trim is 5 bases for V and 1 base for J, with a gap of 14 bases between the germline ends.